This TCR beta chain was recovered during a study of cytomegalovirus exposure and HLA in healthy donors. This CDR3 has 15 amino acids. V was trimmed by 0 bases and J by 2 bases, leaving 11 bases between them. Germline lookup yields CDR1 SGHRS and CDR2 YFSETQ. PCR primers comprised 60 Vbeta and 13 Jbeta primers. The protocol was immunoSEQ multiplex PCR, while the TCRdb copy is restricted to in-frame clones and leaves out a portion. The table lists around 100,000 clones, over 75% of them singletons. Study conclusions and caveats: Many donors carried some public TCRs, although rarity characterized most TCR sequences. Cytomegalovirus status was reportedly diagnosed by the classifier with high sensitivity and specificity. Most TCR beta V segments were productive about 87% or about 30% of the time in an earlier analysis.

In the case of this clone: Its antigen is currently unknown.

This sequence joins TRBV5-1 and TRBJ1-1, with no clear D. The sequence was obtained from a male donor in good health and CMV-seropositive. The sample taken for sequencing was PBMCs. The CDR3 DNA is TGCGCCAGCAGCTTGGGGCCGTCAGATAACACTGAAGCTTTCTTT. Residues: CASSLGPSDNTEAFF.